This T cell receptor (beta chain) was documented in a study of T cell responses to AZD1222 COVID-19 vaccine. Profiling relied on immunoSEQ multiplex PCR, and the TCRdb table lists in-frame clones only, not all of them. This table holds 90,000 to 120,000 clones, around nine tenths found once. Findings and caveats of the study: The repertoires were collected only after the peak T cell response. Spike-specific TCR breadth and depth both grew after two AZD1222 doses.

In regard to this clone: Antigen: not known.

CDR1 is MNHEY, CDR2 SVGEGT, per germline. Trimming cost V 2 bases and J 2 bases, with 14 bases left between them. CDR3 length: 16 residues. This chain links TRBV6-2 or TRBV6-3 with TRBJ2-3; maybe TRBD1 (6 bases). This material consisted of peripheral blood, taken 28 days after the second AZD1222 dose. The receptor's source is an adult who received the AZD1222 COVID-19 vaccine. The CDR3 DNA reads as TGTGCCAGCAGTTACAACAGGGTACCCTTCACAGATACGCAGTATTTT. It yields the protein CASSYNRVPFTDTQYF.